The next 27 T cell receptor beta chains were all read from a single sample in a study of T cell repertoires in cytomegalovirus infection. From the reads, TCRdb called clonotypes with MiXCR, one entry per CDR3 protein. The table has 300,000 to 400,000 distinct CDR3 sequences, 15% to 20% seen once. The sample comprised PBMCs. The receptors stem from a human donor in good health (CMV status not recorded). Some clones in this sample may be carry-over from other donors' samples.

This clonotype was detected only a few times. The gene calls are TRBV7-8 and TRBJ2-7; D gene uncertain. V dropped 2 bases and J dropped 2 bases, with 16 bases sitting between them. The CDR3 is 16 residues long. The V gene's germline CDR1 is SGHVS and CDR2 FQNEAQ. The CDR3 sequence: CASSLSGLGSTYEQYF. CDR3 DNA sequence: TGTGCCAGCAGCTTATCGGGTCTAGGGTCGACCTACGAGCAGTACTTC.

This chain links TRBV12-3 or TRBV12-4 with TRBJ1-1; D unclear. The CDR3 is 14 residues long. V dropped 3 bases and J dropped 10 bases, with 18 bases sitting between them. This CDR3 reads CASSFSLRGNPAFF. In DNA, the CDR3 is TGTGCCAGCAGTTTTAGTTTGCGCGGCAATCCAGCTTTCTTT.

The chain links TRBV27 to TRBJ2-1; D is ambiguous. V lost 1 base, J lost 0 bases, and 10 bases lay in between. The germline CDR1 and CDR2 sequences are MNHEY and SMNVEV (reference sequence). This CDR3 is built from 16 residues. The CDR3 DNA reads as TGTGCCAGCAGTTTATTCGGTCATAGCTCCTACAATGAGCAGTTCTTC. Translating gives CASSLFGHSSYNEQFF.

This clonotype was counted only a few times. The chain has TRBV6-2 or TRBV6-3 and TRBJ1-1; D not resolved. In germline, CDR1 is MNHEY, CDR2 SVGEGT. V was shortened by 4 bases and J by 11 bases, with 20 bases between the two germline ends. The CDR3 covers 14 residues. The CDR3 DNA reads TGTGCCAGCAGTTCTACTCCCTTGGGAGGACGGGCTTTCTTT. Translated: CASSSTPLGGRAFF.

This clonotype was seen at least ten times. The chain joins TRBV12-3 or TRBV12-4 to TRBJ1-2; D gene uncertain. V lost 9 bases and J 3 bases, leaving 14 bases between the germline ends. The CDR3 has 13 amino acids. CDR3 nucleotides: TGTGCCAGTGGGCCTACCATACACTATGGCTACACCTTC. Residues: CASGPTIHYGYTF.

This clonotype was detected a few times. Here the CDR3 reads CASSLQLGQPQHF. Written as DNA, the CDR3 is TGTGCCAGCAGTTTGCAGCTCGGTCAGCCCCAGCATTTT. This chain joins TRBV12-3 or TRBV12-4 and TRBJ1-5, with D unresolved. The CDR3 has 13 residues. Trimming took off 3 bases at V and 6 bases at J, with 9 bases between the two ends.

This clonotype has just a few counts. This chain joins TRBV5-4 and TRBJ2-5; 7 bases are a match to TRBD1. The germline gives CDR1 SGHNT, CDR2 YYREEE (reference sequence). The CDR3 length is 14 residues. V dropped 3 bases and J dropped 1; count of bases not matched to a gene: 3. The DNA for the CDR3 is TGTGCCAGCAGCTACGGGACAGCCCAAGAGACCCAGTACTTC. Amino acid sequence: CASSYGTAQETQYF.

This clonotype was seen a few times. The V and J genes are TRBV20-1 and TRBJ2-1; possible D gene TRBD1, 6 bases. The CDR3 covers 12 residues. V gave up 5 bases and J gave up 12 bases, with 17 bases separating them. Germline V lookup: CDR1 DFQATT, CDR2 SNEGSKA (reference sequence). CDR3 residues: CSAYTQGERQFF. The DNA for the CDR3 is TGCAGTGCTTATACACAGGGAGAACGGCAGTTCTTC.

Only a few counts were recorded for this clonotype. V usage is TRBV12-3 or TRBV12-4 and J usage is TRBJ2-2, with 8 bases lining up with TRBD2. V was pared by 3 bases and J by 4 bases, with 4 bases of the junction left unmatched. CDR3 length equals 15 residues. In nucleotides, the CDR3 is TGTGCCAGCAGTTTGGCGGGGGGCCTCACCGGGGAGCTGTTTTTT. Translation gives CASSLAGGLTGELFF.

About this clonotype: A much more abundant neighbour one base away suggests this may be a read error. V is TRBV11-2 and J is TRBJ1-3; D not resolved. The CDR3 runs 11 residues. The germline V gene has CDR1 SGHAT and CDR2 FQNNGV. CDR3 DNA: TGTGTCAGCAGCACCGGAAACACCATATATTTT. This encodes CVSSTGNTIYF.

This chain links TRBV5-6 with TRBJ2-2; no clear D. The CDR3 is 15 residues long. From germline, CDR1 is SGHDT and CDR2 YYEEEE. The V and J ends lost 4 bases and 1 base respectively, with 11 bases between them. The CDR3 is CASSPEPLNTGELFF. The CDR3 coding sequence is TGTGCCAGCAGCCCCGAGCCCCTGAACACCGGGGAGCTGTTTTTT.

The sample holds many counts of this clonotype. The J gene is TRBJ2-3, the V gene TRBV12-3 or TRBV12-4; D could derive from TRBD1 or TRBD2 (5 bases each). V lost 6 bases to trimming and J lost 2 bases, with 9 bases between them. The CDR3 has 13 amino acids. The CDR3 protein is CASSHGTTDTQYF. CDR3 in DNA: TGTGCCAGCAGCCATGGGACCACAGATACGCAGTATTTT.

The rearrangement uses TRBV7-9 and TRBJ2-3; no clear D. This CDR3 region has 12 residues. Between the trimmed V and J ends, which lost 1 base and 13 bases, there was a span of 12 bases. Germline V gives CDR1 SEHNR, CDR2 FQNEAQ (reference sequence). CDR3 in DNA: TGTGCCAGCAGCTTAGGCCAATTTGAAGAGTATTTT. It codes for CASSLGQFEEYF.

The chain employs TRBV7-2 and TRBJ2-1; D remains unclear. Trimming took 4 bases from V and 11 from J, leaving 18 bases between them. The CDR3 is 14 residues long. Germline V CDR1 and CDR2: SGHTA, FQGNSA. CDR3: CASSSPGPGMKQFF. CDR3 in DNA: TGTGCCAGCAGCTCCCCCGGGCCTGGTATGAAGCAGTTCTTC.

Worth noting for this clonotype: A much larger clone lies a single base off, so this may be a read error. Here the CDR3 DNA reads TGTACCAGCAGCCCCCGACAGGGCACTGAAGCTTTCTTT. Translating gives CTSSPRQGTEAFF. This chain joins TRBV7-2 and TRBJ1-1, with 7 positions matching TRBD1. V dropped 5 bases and J dropped 4; count of bases not matched to a gene: 4. Germline CDR1 SGHTA, CDR2 FQGNSA. This CDR3 is 13 amino acids long. Combining the CDR3 with reference TRBV7-2 and TRBJ1-1 gives the whole variable domain GAGVSQSPSNKVTEKGKDVELRCDPISGHTALYWYRQSLGQGLEFLIYFQGNSAPDKSGLPSDRFSAERTGGSVSTLTIQRTQQEDSAVYLCTSSPRQGTEAFFGQGTRLTVV.

As regards this clonotype: The conserved final phenylalanine or tryptophan is absent from the CDR3, which likely points to a read error. This chain links TRBV4-1 with TRBJ2-3; D unresolved. The CDR3 covers 14 residues. Trimming left V 3 bases short and J 3 bases short, with 10 bases between. The germline gives CDR1 MGHRA, CDR2 YSYEKL. The chain's CDR3 is CASSQGRSTDTQYL. CDR3 DNA: TGCGCCAGCAGCCAGGGCCGATCTACAGATACGCAGTATCTT.

V gene TRBV5-1 combines with J gene TRBJ2-1, with D uncertain. Germline-derived CDR1 and CDR2 are SGHRS and YFSETQ. This CDR3 has 17 amino acids. Trimming pared 3 bases from V and 5 bases from J, leaving 21 bases between. The CDR3 loop is CASSSQRPPGVDNEQFF. The CDR3 coding sequence is TGCGCCAGCAGCTCTCAACGGCCCCCCGGTGTCGACAATGAGCAGTTCTTC.

This chain connects TRBV7-2 to TRBJ2-2, with 9 bases identical to TRBD1. Looked up from germline, CDR1 is SGHTA and CDR2 is FQGNSA. This CDR3 has 14 residues. V shed 4 bases and J 6 bases; nucleotides not matched to a gene: 3. The CDR3 bases are TGTGCCAGCAGCTACCGGACAGGGGCCGGGGAGCTGTTTTTT. Residues: CASSYRTGAGELFF.

Concerning this clonotype: A much larger clone differs from this one at a single base, so this may be a read error. The rearrangement links TRBV7-2 to TRBJ2-5; weak D call: TRBD2 (5 bases). CDR1 and CDR2 from the germline V gene are SGHTA and FQGNSA. V lost 9 bases and J 5 bases, leaving 16 bases between the germline ends. The CDR3 is made up of 13 amino acids. CDR3 amino acids: CARNPRGRETQYF. The CDR3 region has the DNA TGTGCCAGGAACCCCCGCGGGCGGGAGACCCAGTACTTC. Complete variable domain (other parts from reference TRBV7-2 and TRBJ2-5): GAGVSQSPSNKVTEKGKDVELRCDPISGHTALYWYRQSLGQGLEFLIYFQGNSAPDKSGLPSDRFSAERTGGSVSTLTIQRTQQEDSAVYLCARNPRGRETQYFGPGTRLLVL.

This clonotype has ten or more counts. The genes are TRBV7-2 and TRBJ2-6; the D is unclear. The V and J ends lost 1 base and 0 bases respectively, with 13 bases between them. Per the germline V gene, CDR1 is SGHTA and CDR2 is FQGNSA. The length of the CDR3 is 18 residues. CDR3 amino acids: CASSLVFGPFSGANVLTF. The CDR3 DNA is TGTGCCAGCAGCTTAGTTTTTGGGCCCTTCTCTGGGGCCAACGTCCTGACTTTC.

The chain joins TRBV20-1 to TRBJ2-2, with D possibly matching TRBD1 (6 bases). Germline V gene lookup returns CDR1 DFQATT and CDR2 SNEGSKA (reference sequence). V shed 6 bases and J shed 6 bases, with 11 bases lying between them. The CDR3 contains 12 residues. CDR3 loop: CSASGDAGELFF. The CDR3 DNA reads TGCAGTGCATCAGGGGACGCCGGGGAGCTGTTTTTT.

This clonotype was recorded at least ten times. This rearrangement joins TRBV12-3 or TRBV12-4 to TRBJ2-3, with TRBD2 matching over 13 bases. The CDR3 has 16 amino acids. With V trimmed by 5 bases and J by 4 bases, 6 bases remained unmatched. Written as DNA, the CDR3 is TGTGCCAGCAGTCCGCGACTAGCGGGAGGCGCAGATACGCAGTATTTT. Encoded protein: CASSPRLAGGADTQYF.

This clonotype was seen only a few times. The CDR3 nucleotides are TGCAGTGCTCCCTCCGTGATGGGAGGACGTCGAAACACCATATATTTT. It encodes CSAPSVMGGRRNTIYF. The chain links TRBV20-1 to TRBJ1-3, with D uncertain. The CDR3 is 16 residues long. The V end was cut by 5 bases, the J end by 5 bases, with 22 bases between. The germline CDR1 and CDR2 sequences are DFQATT and SNEGSKA (reference sequence).

This clonotype showed up many times. This sequence joins TRBV7-8 and TRBJ2-7; D ambiguous. The CDR3 is 12 amino acids. V lost 3 bases and J lost 7, with 10 bases in between. In germline, CDR1 is SGHVS, CDR2 FQNEAQ. The CDR3 loop reads CASSFPEREQYF. In DNA form, the CDR3 reads TGTGCCAGCAGCTTCCCTGAACGGGAGCAGTACTTC. Drawing the rest from reference TRBV7-8 and TRBJ2-7, the complete variable domain is GAGVSQSPRYKVAKRGQDVALRCDPISGHVSLFWYQQALGQGPEFLTYFQNEAQLDKSGLPSDRFFAERPEGSVSTLKIQRTQQEDSAVYLCASSFPEREQYFGPGTRLTVT.

This chain connects TRBV28 to TRBJ2-1; tentatively, D is TRBD1 (6 bases). Germline V gene sequence: CDR1 MDHEN, CDR2 SYDVKM. Between the trimmed V and J ends, which lost 4 bases and 7 bases, there was a span of 17 bases. There are 15 residues in the CDR3. Written as DNA, the CDR3 is TGTGCCAGCAGTTCCCCCAGGGGACCCTGGAATGAGCAGTTCTTC. Protein sequence: CASSSPRGPWNEQFF.

V and J are TRBV7-2 and TRBJ2-5; unclear D gene. CDR1 is SGHTA and CDR2 is FQGNSA in the germline V gene. The length of the CDR3 is 14 residues. Trimming pared 1 base from V and 6 bases from J, leaving 12 bases between. CDR3 sequence: CASSLVAVGQTQYF. CDR3 nucleotides: TGTGCCAGCAGCTTAGTTGCGGTGGGTCAGACCCAGTACTTC. The full variable domain, rest sourced from reference TRBV7-2 and TRBJ2-5, is GAGVSQSPSNKVTEKGKDVELRCDPISGHTALYWYRQSLGQGLEFLIYFQGNSAPDKSGLPSDRFSAERTGGSVSTLTIQRTQQEDSAVYLCASSLVAVGQTQYFGPGTRLLVL.

This clonotype occurred a few times. V is TRBV4-3 and J is TRBJ1-6, with D perhaps TRBD1 (6 bases). This CDR3 region has 15 residues. Per germline, CDR1 LGHNA and CDR2 YSLEER. With 6 bases removed from V and 8 bases from J, the gap between germline ends came to 17 bases. CDR3 DNA: TGCGCCAGCAGTACTACCGGGACAAGTGATTCACCCCTCCACTTT. Its protein product is CASSTTGTSDSPLHF.